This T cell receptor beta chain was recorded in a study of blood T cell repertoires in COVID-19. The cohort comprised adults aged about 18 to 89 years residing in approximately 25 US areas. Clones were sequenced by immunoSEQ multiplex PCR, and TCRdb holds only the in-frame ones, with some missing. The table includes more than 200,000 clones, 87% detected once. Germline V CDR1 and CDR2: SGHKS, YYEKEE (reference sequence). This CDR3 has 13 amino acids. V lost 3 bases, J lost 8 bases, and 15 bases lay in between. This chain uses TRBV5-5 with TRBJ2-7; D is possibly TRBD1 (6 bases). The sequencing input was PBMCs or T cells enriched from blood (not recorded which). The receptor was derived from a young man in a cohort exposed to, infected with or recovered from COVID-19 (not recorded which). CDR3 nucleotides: TGTGCCAGCAGCTATCCTAGACAGGACAAGCAGTACTTC. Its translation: CASSYPRQDKQYF.